The rows below give T cell receptor beta chains drawn from one sample of a study of regulatory T cells in long-lasting Graves disease. TCRdb re-called the multiplex PCR reads through MiXCR, storing one row per CDR3 protein. Counted here are 700,000 or so distinct CDR3 sequences, about 30% occurring once; the ten biggest clones make up about two fifths. The material sequenced was peripheral blood mononuclear cells (PBMCs), taken when the disease was refractory, from a patient treated with antithyroid drugs. The receptors stem from a female donor with Graves disease. CDR3s include the opening cysteine and the closing phenylalanine or tryptophan. The order of the fields is CDR3 protein, CDR3 DNA, D gene, J gene, V gene, clone size. D genes are given only for firm matches. Size is omitted from some rows. Given values are once, few, many or a class for expanded clones.

CDR3: CASSQGQTYYGYTF
DNA: TGTGCCAGCAGTCAAGGACAGACTTACTATGGCTACACCTTC
D: -
J: TRBJ1-2
V: TRBV28
size: many

CDR3: CASSDVGTGGDYEQYF
DNA: TGTGCCAGCAGTGACGTCGGGACAGGGGGCGATTACGAGCAGTACTTC
D: TRBD1
J: TRBJ2-7
V: TRBV6-1
size: many

CDR3: CASSSAVVAGGPEQYF
DNA: TGCGCCAGCAGCTCCGCGGTAGTAGCGGGAGGGCCCGAGCAGTACTTC
D: TRBD2
J: TRBJ2-7
V: TRBV5-1
size: -

CDR3: CASTPPGLNIQYF
DNA: TGTGCCAGCACCCCCCCAGGACTGAACATTCAGTACTTC
D: -
J: TRBJ2-4
V: TRBV6-1
size: few

CDR3: CASSLGSMGRANQPQHF
DNA: TGTGCCAGCAGTCTCGGTAGCATGGGCAGGGCCAATCAGCCCCAGCATTTT
D: -
J: TRBJ1-5
V: TRBV27
size: -

CDR3: CASSVGTGNEKLFF
DNA: TGTGCCAGCAGCGTAGGGACAGGGAATGAAAAACTGTTTTTT
D: TRBD1
J: TRBJ1-4
V: TRBV9
size: -

CDR3: CATSGDRGHNQPQHF
DNA: TGTGCCACCAGTGGTGACAGGGGGCACAATCAGCCCCAGCATTTT
D: TRBD1
J: TRBJ1-5
V: TRBV24-1
size: -

CDR3: CASSPRITWNTEAFF
DNA: TGTGCCAGCAGCCCCCGTATTACCTGGAACACTGAAGCTTTCTTT
D: -
J: TRBJ1-1
V: TRBV11-2
size: few

CDR3: CAVRSEPGEETQYF
DNA: TGTGCCGTTCGCTCGGAACCAGGGGAAGAGACCCAGTACTTC
D: -
J: TRBJ2-5
V: TRBV10-3
size: few

CDR3: CASSSGQSTEAFF
DNA: TGTGCCAGCAGCTCGGGACAGAGCACTGAAGCTTTCTTT
D: TRBD1
J: TRBJ1-1
V: TRBV11-2
size: -

CDR3: CAIHLTLRETQYF
DNA: TGTGCCATCCACTTAACGTTACGAGAGACCCAGTACTTC
D: -
J: TRBJ2-5
V: TRBV10-3
size: -

CDR3: CASSMLGFSNQPQHF
DNA: TGTGCCAGTAGTATGTTGGGTTTTAGCAATCAGCCCCAGCATTTT
D: -
J: TRBJ1-5
V: TRBV19
size: -

CDR3: CASRLGQGNNSPLHF
DNA: TGTGCCAGCAGACTGGGACAGGGGAATAATTCACCCCTCCACTTT
D: TRBD1
J: TRBJ1-6
V: TRBV6-2/TRBV6-3
size: few

CDR3: CASSLTSGAYNSPLHF
DNA: TGTGCCAGCAGCTTAACGTCGGGAGCCTATAATTCACCCCTCCACTTT
D: -
J: TRBJ1-6
V: TRBV7-9
size: few

CDR3: CASSPLGGQGDEQYF
DNA: TGTGCCAGCAGTCCCCTGGGGGGGCAGGGTGACGAGCAGTACTTC
D: -
J: TRBJ2-7
V: TRBV6-1
size: -

CDR3: CASSSTTSGRGSYEQYF
DNA: TGCGCCAGCAGCTCTACGACTAGCGGGAGAGGCTCCTACGAGCAGTACTTC
D: TRBD2
J: TRBJ2-7
V: TRBV5-1
size: -

CDR3: CASRPRTDNSNQPQHF
DNA: TGTGCCAGCAGGCCCCGGACAGATAATAGCAATCAGCCCCAGCATTTT
D: -
J: TRBJ1-5
V: TRBV6-1
size: -

CDR3: CASSLGIRQGRQSEAFF
DNA: TGTGCCAGCAGCTTGGGAATTAGACAGGGCCGACAATCTGAAGCTTTCTTT
D: TRBD1
J: TRBJ1-1
V: TRBV7-9
size: few

CDR3: CASSEGGSGVEQYF
DNA: TGTGCCAGCAGTGAAGGAGGTTCGGGGGTCGAGCAGTACTTC
D: -
J: TRBJ2-7
V: TRBV6-1
size: many

CDR3: CASSTHAGSNQPQHF
DNA: TGTGCCAGCAGCACCCACGCAGGGAGCAATCAGCCCCAGCATTTT
D: -
J: TRBJ1-5
V: TRBV12-3/TRBV12-4
size: many

CDR3: CASSRQGGDGYTF
DNA: TGTGCCAGTAGCCGACAGGGGGGGGATGGCTACACCTTC
D: TRBD1
J: TRBJ1-2
V: TRBV19
size: many

CDR3: CASSSSRGRQETQYF
DNA: TGTGCCAGCAGTTCTTCCAGGGGCCGACAAGAGACCCAGTACTTC
D: -
J: TRBJ2-5
V: TRBV6-5
size: -

CDR3: CAISESARSGGYTF
DNA: TGTGCCATCAGTGAGTCCGCCAGGTCGGGGGGCTACACCTTC
D: -
J: TRBJ1-2
V: TRBV10-3
size: few

CDR3: CSAWDSLTYEQYF
DNA: TGCAGTGCTTGGGACAGTTTAACCTACGAGCAGTACTTC
D: TRBD1
J: TRBJ2-7
V: TRBV20-1
size: -

CDR3: CAISETSGSGNEQFF
DNA: TGTGCCATCAGTGAGACTAGCGGGAGCGGCAATGAGCAGTTCTTC
D: TRBD2
J: TRBJ2-1
V: TRBV10-3
size: -

CDR3: CATSVWSGSFNEQFF
DNA: TGTGCCACCAGTGTGTGGAGCGGGAGTTTCAATGAGCAGTTCTTC
D: TRBD2
J: TRBJ2-1
V: TRBV24-1
size: -

CDR3: CASSLEAGAAMGYTF
DNA: TGTGCCAGCAGCTTAGAGGCAGGGGCAGCTATGGGCTACACCTTC
D: -
J: TRBJ1-2
V: TRBV11-2
size: -

CDR3: CASSMGRTGEPTYEQYF
DNA: TGTGCCAGTAGTATGGGGAGGACAGGGGAACCAACCTACGAGCAGTACTTC
D: TRBD1
J: TRBJ2-7
V: TRBV19
size: few

CDR3: CASYTPREHNEQFF
DNA: TGTGCCAGCTATACCCCGCGGGAGCACAATGAGCAGTTCTTC
D: TRBD2
J: TRBJ2-1
V: TRBV18
size: -

CDR3: CASSYQGLNTEAFF
DNA: TGTGCCAGCAGTTATCAGGGCCTGAACACTGAAGCTTTCTTT
D: -
J: TRBJ1-1
V: TRBV27
size: few

CDR3: CASSQDTGLYGYTF
DNA: TGTGCCAGCAGCCAAGATACAGGCCTTTATGGCTACACCTTC
D: -
J: TRBJ1-2
V: TRBV3-1
size: -

CDR3: CASSSRGDMYF
DNA: TGTGCCAGCAGCTCCAGGGGAGACATGTACTTC
D: -
J: TRBJ2-7
V: TRBV7-6
size: -

CDR3: CASSPRQGTETGELFF
DNA: TGTGCCAGCTCACCGCGACAGGGGACTGAGACCGGGGAGCTGTTTTTT
D: TRBD1
J: TRBJ2-2
V: TRBV18
size: few

CDR3: CASKFGEYQETQYF
DNA: TGTGCCAGCAAATTCGGGGAGTACCAAGAGACCCAGTACTTC
D: -
J: TRBJ2-5
V: TRBV2
size: few

CDR3: CASSEDGDYGYTF
DNA: TGTGCCAGCAGTGAAGACGGAGACTATGGCTACACCTTC
D: -
J: TRBJ1-2
V: TRBV6-1
size: -

CDR3: CASGLFGETQYF
DNA: TGTGCCAGCGGCTTATTCGGGGAGACCCAGTACTTC
D: -
J: TRBJ2-5
V: TRBV7-2
size: few

CDR3: CASSLVRSYEQYF
DNA: TGTGCCAGCAGTTTAGTCCGCTCCTACGAGCAGTACTTC
D: -
J: TRBJ2-7
V: TRBV28
size: -

CDR3: CASSAMTSGFYNEQFF
DNA: TGTGCCAGCAGCGCCATGACTAGCGGTTTTTACAATGAGCAGTTCTTC
D: TRBD2
J: TRBJ2-1
V: TRBV7-3
size: -

CDR3: CAGSLGQPWGNQPQHF
DNA: TGTGCCGGCAGCTTAGGACAGCCCTGGGGCAATCAGCCCCAGCATTTT
D: -
J: TRBJ1-5
V: TRBV7-6
size: -

CDR3: CASSRDDTDTQYF
DNA: TGCGCCAGCAGCCGGGACGACACAGATACGCAGTATTTT
D: -
J: TRBJ2-3
V: TRBV5-1
size: once

CDR3: CASSISQGNEAFF
DNA: TGTGCCAGCAGTATCTCACAGGGGAATGAAGCTTTCTTT
D: TRBD1
J: TRBJ1-1
V: TRBV27
size: few

CDR3: CASSQEASSYEQYF
DNA: TGTGCCAGCAGCCAAGAGGCTAGCTCCTACGAGCAGTACTTC
D: -
J: TRBJ2-7
V: TRBV3-1
size: -

CDR3: CAKNQWGYTF
DNA: TGTGCCAAAAACCAGTGGGGCTACACCTTC
D: -
J: TRBJ1-2
V: TRBV6-8
size: -

CDR3: CASHVAGGTYEQYF
DNA: TGTGCCAGCCATGTGGCGGGAGGGACCTACGAGCAGTACTTC
D: TRBD2
J: TRBJ2-7
V: TRBV6-1
size: few

CDR3: CACSLGTGPNYGYTF
DNA: TGTGCCTGCAGTTTAGGTACAGGGCCTAACTATGGCTACACCTTC
D: -
J: TRBJ1-2
V: TRBV12-3/TRBV12-4
size: -

CDR3: CASSSLGRGHGGYTF
DNA: TGTGCCAGTAGTTCCCTCGGGAGGGGGCACGGTGGCTACACCTTC
D: TRBD1
J: TRBJ1-2
V: TRBV19
size: -

CDR3: CASSLPRTGGLYEQYF
DNA: TGTGCCAGCAGTTTACCCAGGACAGGGGGGTTATACGAGCAGTACTTC
D: TRBD1
J: TRBJ2-7
V: TRBV28
size: few

CDR3: CSARGPAVNEKLFF
DNA: TGCAGTGCTAGAGGGCCGGCAGTTAATGAAAAACTGTTTTTT
D: -
J: TRBJ1-4
V: TRBV20-1
size: few

CDR3: CASSPDRGIHNSPLHF
DNA: TGTGCCAGCAGTCCGGACAGGGGGATACACAATTCACCCCTCCACTTT
D: TRBD1
J: TRBJ1-6
V: TRBV12-3/TRBV12-4
size: -

CDR3: CSDIDTSETQYF
DNA: TGCAGCGACATAGATACCTCGGAGACCCAGTACTTC
D: -
J: TRBJ2-5
V: TRBV29-1
size: few

CDR3: CASHGQNYGYTF
DNA: TGTGCCAGCCACGGTCAGAACTATGGCTACACCTTC
D: -
J: TRBJ1-2
V: TRBV6-1
size: -

CDR3: CASSFGGASLYGYTF
DNA: TGTGCCAGCAGTTTTGGGGGGGCATCGCTTTATGGCTACACCTTC
D: -
J: TRBJ1-2
V: TRBV28
size: many